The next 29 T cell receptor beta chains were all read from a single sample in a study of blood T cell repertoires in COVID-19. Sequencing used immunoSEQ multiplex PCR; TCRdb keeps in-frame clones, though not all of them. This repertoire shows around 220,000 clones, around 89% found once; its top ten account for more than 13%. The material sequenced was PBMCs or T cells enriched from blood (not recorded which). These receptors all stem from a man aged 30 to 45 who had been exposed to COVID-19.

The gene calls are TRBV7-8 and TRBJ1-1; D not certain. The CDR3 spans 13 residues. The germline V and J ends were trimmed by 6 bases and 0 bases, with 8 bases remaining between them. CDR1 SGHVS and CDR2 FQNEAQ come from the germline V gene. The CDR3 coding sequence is TGTGCCAGCAGATCCGGGGTGAACACTGAAGCTTTCTTT. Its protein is CASRSGVNTEAFF. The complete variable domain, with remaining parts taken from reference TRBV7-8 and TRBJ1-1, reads GAGVSQSPRYKVAKRGQDVALRCDPISGHVSLFWYQQALGQGPEFLTYFQNEAQLDKSGLPSDRFFAERPEGSVSTLKIQRTQQEDSAVYLCASRSGVNTEAFFGQGTRLTVV.

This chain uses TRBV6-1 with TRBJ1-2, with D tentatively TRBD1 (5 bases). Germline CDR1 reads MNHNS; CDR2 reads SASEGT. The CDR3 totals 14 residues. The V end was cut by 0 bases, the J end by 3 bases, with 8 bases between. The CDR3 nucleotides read TGTGCCAGCAGTGAAGCTGGGGGGTACTATGGCTACACCTTC. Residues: CASSEAGGYYGYTF.

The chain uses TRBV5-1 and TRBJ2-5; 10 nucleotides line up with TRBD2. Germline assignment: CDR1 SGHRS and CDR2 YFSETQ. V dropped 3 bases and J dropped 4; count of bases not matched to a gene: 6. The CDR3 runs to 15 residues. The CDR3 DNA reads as TGCGCCAGCAGCTGGGCTAGCGGGGGACGAGAGACCCAGTACTTC. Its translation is CASSWASGGRETQYF.

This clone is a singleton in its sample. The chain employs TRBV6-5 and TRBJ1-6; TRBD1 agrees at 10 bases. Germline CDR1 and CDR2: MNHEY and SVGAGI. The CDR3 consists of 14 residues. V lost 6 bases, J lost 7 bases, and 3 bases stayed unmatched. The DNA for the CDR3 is TGTGCCAGCAGAACGGGACAGGGGAATTCACCCCTCCACTTT. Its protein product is CASRTGQGNSPLHF.

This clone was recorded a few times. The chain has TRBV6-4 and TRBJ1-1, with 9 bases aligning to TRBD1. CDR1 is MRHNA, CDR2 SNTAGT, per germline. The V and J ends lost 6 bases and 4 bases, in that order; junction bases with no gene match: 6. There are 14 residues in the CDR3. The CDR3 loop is CASRADRGSTEAFF. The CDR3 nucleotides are TGTGCCAGCAGGGCGGACAGGGGAAGCACTGAAGCTTTCTTT.

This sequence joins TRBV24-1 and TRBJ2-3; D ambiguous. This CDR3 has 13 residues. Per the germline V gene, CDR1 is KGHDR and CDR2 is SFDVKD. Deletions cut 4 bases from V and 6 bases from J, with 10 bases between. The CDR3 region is CATSDLSSDTQYF. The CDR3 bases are TGTGCCACCAGTGACCTTAGCTCGGATACGCAGTATTTT.

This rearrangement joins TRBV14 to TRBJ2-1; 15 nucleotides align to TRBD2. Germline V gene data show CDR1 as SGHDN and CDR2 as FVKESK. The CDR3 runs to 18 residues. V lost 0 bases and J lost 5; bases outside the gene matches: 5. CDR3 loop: CASSQDWGLAGGHNEQFF. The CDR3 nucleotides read TGTGCCAGCAGCCAAGATTGGGGACTAGCGGGGGGCCACAATGAGCAGTTCTTC. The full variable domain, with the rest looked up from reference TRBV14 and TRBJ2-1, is EAGVTQFPSHSVIEKGQTVTLRCDPISGHDNLYWYRRVMGKEIKFLLHFVKESKQDESGMPNNRFLAERTGGTYSTLKVQPAELEDSGVYFCASSQDWGLAGGHNEQFFGPGTRLTVL.

The CDR3 nucleotides read TGTGCCAGCAGCTTCAACTCTCAGCCCCAGCATTTT. This codes for CASSFNSQPQHF. This rearrangement joins TRBV7-2 to TRBJ1-5, with D unclear. Trimming took off 3 bases at V and 6 bases at J, with 6 bases between the two ends. The CDR3 runs 12 residues. Per germline, CDR1 SGHTA and CDR2 FQGNSA.

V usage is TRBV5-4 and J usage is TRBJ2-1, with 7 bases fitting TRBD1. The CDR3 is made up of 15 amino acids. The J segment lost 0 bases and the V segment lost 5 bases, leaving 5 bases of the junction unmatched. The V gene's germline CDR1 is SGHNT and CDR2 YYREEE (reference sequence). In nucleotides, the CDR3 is TGTGCCAGCAGGTTAGGGGGCGGCTCCTACAATGAGCAGTTCTTC. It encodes CASRLGGGSYNEQFF.

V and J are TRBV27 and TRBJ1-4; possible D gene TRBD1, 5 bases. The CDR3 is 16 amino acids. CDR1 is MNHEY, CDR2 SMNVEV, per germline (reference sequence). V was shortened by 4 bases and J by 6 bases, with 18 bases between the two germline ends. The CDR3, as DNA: TGTGCCAGCAGTTACAAAGGAAGGGGTAGGGATGAAAAACTGTTTTTT. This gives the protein CASSYKGRGRDEKLFF.

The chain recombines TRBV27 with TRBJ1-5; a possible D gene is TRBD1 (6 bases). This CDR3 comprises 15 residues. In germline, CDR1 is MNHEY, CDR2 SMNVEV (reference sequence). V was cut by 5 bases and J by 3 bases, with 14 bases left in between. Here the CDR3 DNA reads TGTGCCAGCAGTAACCTCGGACAGTCCAATCAGCCCCAGCATTTT. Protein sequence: CASSNLGQSNQPQHF.

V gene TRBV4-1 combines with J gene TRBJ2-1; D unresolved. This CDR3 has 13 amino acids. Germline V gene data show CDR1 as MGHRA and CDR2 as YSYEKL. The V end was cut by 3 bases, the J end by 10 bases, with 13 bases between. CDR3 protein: CASSQPLSLEQFF. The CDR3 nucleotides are TGCGCCAGCAGCCAGCCCCTTAGTTTAGAGCAGTTCTTC.

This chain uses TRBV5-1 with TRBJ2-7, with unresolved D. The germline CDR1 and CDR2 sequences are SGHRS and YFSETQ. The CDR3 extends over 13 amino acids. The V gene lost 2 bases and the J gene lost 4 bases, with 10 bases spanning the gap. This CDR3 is CASSFDTAYEQYF. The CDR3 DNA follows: TGCGCCAGCAGCTTTGACACCGCGTACGAGCAGTACTTC.

CDR3 nucleotides: TGTGCCACTCTCCGGGACAGGGGGCCGTACGAGCAGTACTTC. This encodes CATLRDRGPYEQYF. The chain couples TRBV2 to TRBJ2-7; 12 bases fit TRBD1. Germline V CDR1 and CDR2: SNHLY, FYNNEI. V dropped 10 bases and J dropped 4; count of bases not matched to a gene: 8. The length of the CDR3 is 14 residues.

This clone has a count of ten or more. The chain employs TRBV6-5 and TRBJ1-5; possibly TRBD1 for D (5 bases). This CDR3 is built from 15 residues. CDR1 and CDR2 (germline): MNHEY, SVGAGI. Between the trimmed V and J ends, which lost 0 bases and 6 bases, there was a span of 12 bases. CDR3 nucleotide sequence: TGTGCCAGCAGTTACTCGACCGTTCAGGGTCAGCCCCAGCATTTT. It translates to CASSYSTVQGQPQHF.

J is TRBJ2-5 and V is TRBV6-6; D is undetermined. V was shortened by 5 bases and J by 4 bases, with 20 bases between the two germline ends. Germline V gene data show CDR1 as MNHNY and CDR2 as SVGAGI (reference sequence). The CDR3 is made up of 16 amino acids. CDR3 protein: CASSPTSMRFGETQYF. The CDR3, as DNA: TGTGCCAGCAGTCCTACATCTATGAGGTTCGGAGAGACCCAGTACTTC.

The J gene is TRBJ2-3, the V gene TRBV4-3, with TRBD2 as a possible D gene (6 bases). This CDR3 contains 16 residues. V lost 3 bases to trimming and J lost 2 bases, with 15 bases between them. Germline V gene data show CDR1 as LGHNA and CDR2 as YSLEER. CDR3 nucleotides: TGCGCCAGCAGCCAGGCAGCCGGGGGTTACACAGATACGCAGTATTTT. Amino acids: CASSQAAGGYTDTQYF.

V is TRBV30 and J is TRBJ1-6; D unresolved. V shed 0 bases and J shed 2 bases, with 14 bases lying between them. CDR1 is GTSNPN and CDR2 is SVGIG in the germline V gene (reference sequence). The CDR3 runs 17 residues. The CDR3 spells CAWSVVTGGTYNSPLHF. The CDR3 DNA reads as TGTGCCTGGAGTGTCGTCACGGGTGGTACCTATAATTCACCCCTCCACTTT.

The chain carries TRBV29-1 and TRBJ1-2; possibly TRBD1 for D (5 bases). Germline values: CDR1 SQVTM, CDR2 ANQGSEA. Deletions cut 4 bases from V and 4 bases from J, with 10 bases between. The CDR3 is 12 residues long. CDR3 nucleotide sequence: TGCAGCGTTGGAAGGGGTATCTATGGCTACACCTTC. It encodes CSVGRGIYGYTF.

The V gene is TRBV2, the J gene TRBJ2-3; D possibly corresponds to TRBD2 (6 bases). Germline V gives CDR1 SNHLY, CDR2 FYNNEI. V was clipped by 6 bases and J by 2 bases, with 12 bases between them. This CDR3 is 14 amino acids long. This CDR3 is CASRGDSSTDTQYF. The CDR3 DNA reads TGTGCCAGCAGGGGGGACTCATCCACAGATACGCAGTATTTT.

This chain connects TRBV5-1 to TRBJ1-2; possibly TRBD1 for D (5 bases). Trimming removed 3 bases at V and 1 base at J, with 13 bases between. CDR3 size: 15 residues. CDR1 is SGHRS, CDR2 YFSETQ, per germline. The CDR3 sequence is CASSSAGGLNYGYTF. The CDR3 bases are TGCGCCAGCAGCTCAGCGGGGGGACTTAACTATGGCTACACCTTC. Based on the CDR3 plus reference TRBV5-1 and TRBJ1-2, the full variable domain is KAGVTQTPRYLIKTRGQQVTLSCSPISGHRSVSWYQQTPGQGLQFLFEYFSETQRNKGNFPGRFSGRQFSNSRSEMNVSTLELGDSALYLCASSSAGGLNYGYTFGSGTRLTVV.

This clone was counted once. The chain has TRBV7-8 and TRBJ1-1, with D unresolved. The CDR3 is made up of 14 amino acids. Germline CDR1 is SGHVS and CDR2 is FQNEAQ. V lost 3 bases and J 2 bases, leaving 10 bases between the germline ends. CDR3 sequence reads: CASSLGAVNTEAFF. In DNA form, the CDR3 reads TGTGCCAGCAGCTTGGGAGCGGTTAACACTGAAGCTTTCTTT. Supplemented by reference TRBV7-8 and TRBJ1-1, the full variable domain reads GAGVSQSPRYKVAKRGQDVALRCDPISGHVSLFWYQQALGQGPEFLTYFQNEAQLDKSGLPSDRFFAERPEGSVSTLKIQRTQQEDSAVYLCASSLGAVNTEAFFGQGTRLTVV.

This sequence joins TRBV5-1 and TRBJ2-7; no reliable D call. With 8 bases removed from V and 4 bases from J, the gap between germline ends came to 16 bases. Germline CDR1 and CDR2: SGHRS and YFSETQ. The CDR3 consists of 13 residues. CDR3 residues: CASRRNTGYEQYF. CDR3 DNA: TGCGCCAGTAGGCGGAACACCGGGTACGAGCAGTACTTC.

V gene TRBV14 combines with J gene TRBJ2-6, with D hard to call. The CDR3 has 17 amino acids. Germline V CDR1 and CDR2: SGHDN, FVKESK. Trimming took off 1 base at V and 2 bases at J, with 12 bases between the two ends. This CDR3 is CASSQGFRVAGANVLTF. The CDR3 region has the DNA TGTGCCAGCAGCCAAGGGTTTCGGGTTGCTGGGGCCAACGTCCTGACTTTC.

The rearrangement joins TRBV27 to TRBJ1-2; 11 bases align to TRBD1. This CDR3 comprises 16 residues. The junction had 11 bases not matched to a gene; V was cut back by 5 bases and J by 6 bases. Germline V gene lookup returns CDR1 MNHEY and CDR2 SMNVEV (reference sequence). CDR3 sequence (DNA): TGTGCCAGCAGTCGGACAGGGGGCGCATTCGGAAATGGCTACACCTTC. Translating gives CASSRTGGAFGNGYTF.

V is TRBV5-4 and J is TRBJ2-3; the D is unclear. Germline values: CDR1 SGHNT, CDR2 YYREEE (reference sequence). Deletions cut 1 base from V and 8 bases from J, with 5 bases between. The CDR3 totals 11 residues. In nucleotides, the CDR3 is TGTGCCAGCAGCTTGTTCGGTACGCAGTATTTT. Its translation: CASSLFGTQYF.

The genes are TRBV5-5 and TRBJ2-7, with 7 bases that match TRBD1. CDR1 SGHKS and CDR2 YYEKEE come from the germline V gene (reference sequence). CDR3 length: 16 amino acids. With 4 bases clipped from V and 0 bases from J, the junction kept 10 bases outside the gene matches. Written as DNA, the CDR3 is TGTGCCAGCAGCCCGTATACAGGGGCCAGCTCCTACGAGCAGTACTTC. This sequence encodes CASSPYTGASSYEQYF.

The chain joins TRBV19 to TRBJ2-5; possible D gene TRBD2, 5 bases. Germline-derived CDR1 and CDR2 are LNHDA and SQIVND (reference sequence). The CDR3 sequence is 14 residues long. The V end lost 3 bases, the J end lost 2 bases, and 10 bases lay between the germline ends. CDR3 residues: CASSMYRGQETQYF. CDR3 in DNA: TGTGCCAGTAGTATGTATCGGGGACAAGAGACCCAGTACTTC. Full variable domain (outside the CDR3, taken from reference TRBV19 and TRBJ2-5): DGGITQSPKYLFRKEGQNVTLSCEQNLNHDAMYWYRQDPGQGLRLIYYSQIVNDFQKGDIAEGYSVSREKKESFPLTVTSAQKNPTAFYLCASSMYRGQETQYFGPGTRLLVL.

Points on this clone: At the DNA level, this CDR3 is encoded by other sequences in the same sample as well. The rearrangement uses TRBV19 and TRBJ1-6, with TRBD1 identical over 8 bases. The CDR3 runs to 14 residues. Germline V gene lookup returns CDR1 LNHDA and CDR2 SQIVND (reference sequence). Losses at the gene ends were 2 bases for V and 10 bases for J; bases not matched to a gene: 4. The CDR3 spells CASSITGGNSPLHF. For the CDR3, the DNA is TGTGCCAGTAGTATAACAGGGGGAAACTCACCCCTCCACTTT. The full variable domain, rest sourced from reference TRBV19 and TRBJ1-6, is DGGITQSPKYLFRKEGQNVTLSCEQNLNHDAMYWYRQDPGQGLRLIYYSQIVNDFQKGDIAEGYSVSREKKESFPLTVTSAQKNPTAFYLCASSITGGNSPLHFGNGTRLTVT.